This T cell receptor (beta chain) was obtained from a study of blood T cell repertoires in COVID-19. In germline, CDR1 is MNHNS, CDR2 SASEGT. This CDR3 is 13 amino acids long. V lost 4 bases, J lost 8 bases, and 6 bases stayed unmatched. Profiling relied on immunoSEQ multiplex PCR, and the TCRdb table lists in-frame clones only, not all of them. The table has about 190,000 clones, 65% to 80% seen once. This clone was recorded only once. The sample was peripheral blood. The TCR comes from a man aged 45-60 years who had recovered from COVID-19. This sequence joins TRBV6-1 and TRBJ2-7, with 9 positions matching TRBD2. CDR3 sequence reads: CASSAASGKKQYF. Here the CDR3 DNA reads TGTGCCAGCAGTGCAGCTAGCGGGAAGAAGCAGTACTTC.